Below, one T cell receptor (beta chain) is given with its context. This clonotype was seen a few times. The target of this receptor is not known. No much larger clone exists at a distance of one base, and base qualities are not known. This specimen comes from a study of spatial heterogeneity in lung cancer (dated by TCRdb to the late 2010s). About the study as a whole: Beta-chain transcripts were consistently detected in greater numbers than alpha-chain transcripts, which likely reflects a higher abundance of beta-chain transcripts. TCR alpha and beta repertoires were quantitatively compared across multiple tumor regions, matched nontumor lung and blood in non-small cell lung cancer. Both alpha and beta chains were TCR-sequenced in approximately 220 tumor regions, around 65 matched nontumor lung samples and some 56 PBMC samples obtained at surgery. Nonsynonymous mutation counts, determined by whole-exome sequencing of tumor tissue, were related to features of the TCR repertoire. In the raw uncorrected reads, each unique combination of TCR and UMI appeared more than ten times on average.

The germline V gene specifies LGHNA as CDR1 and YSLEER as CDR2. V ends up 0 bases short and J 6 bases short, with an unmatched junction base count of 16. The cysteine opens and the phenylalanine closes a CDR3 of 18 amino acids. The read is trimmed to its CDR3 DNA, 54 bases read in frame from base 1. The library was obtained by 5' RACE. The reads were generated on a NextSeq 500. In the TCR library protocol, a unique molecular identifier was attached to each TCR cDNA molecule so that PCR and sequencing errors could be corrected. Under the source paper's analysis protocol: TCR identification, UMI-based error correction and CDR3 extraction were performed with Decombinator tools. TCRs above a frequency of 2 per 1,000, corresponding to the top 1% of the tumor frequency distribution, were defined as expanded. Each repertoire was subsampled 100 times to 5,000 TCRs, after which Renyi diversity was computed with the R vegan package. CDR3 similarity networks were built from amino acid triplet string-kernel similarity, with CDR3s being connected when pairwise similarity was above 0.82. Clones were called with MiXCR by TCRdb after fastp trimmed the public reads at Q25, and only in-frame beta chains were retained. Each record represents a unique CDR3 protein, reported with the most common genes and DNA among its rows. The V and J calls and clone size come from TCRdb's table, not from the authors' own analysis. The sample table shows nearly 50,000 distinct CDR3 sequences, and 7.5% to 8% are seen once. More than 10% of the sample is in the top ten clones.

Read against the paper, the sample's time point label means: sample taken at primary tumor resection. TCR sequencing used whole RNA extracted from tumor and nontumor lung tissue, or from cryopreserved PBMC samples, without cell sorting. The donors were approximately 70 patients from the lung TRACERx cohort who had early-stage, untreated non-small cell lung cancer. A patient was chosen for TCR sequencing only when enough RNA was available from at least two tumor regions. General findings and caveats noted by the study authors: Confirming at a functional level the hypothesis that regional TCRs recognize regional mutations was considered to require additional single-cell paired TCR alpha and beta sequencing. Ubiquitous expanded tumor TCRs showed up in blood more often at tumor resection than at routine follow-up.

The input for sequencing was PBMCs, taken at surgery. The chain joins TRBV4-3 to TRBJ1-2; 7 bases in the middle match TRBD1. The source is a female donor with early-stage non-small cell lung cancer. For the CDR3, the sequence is CASSQDYRGRVLPDGYTF. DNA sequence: TGCGCCAGCAGCCAAGATTATAGGGGGCGCGTCCTGCCTGATGGCTACACCTTC.